This TCR beta chain stems from a study of T cells in Graves' hyperthyroidism and ophthalmopathy. TCR beta CDR3 region amplification was performed from RNA transcripts. TCR CDR3 underwent first-round RT-PCR with the HTBI primer set. MiXCR was run by TCRdb on the multiplex PCR reads, yielding one entry per CDR3 protein. This table has over 700,000 distinct CDR3 sequences, around 39% appearing once. CDR1 is LNHDA, CDR2 SQIVND, per germline (reference sequence). This CDR3 has 14 residues. The V end lost 5 bases, the J end lost 4 bases, and 12 bases lay between the germline ends. This clonotype appeared many times. Researchers defined stable Graves' hyperthyroidism as no ophthalmopathy progression within 18 months.

This sequence was found in a man aged 18 to 35 with Graves' hyperthyroidism. The V gene is TRBV19, the J gene TRBJ1-5; TRBD1 might be the D (6 bases). The material sequenced was blood. Here the CDR3 reads CASSHGTPNQPQHF. As DNA, the CDR3 is TGTGCCAGTAGTCACGGGACACCTAATCAGCCCCAGCATTTT.